Each of the 24 T cell receptor beta chains below was sequenced from the same sample in a study of early T cells in non-severe SARS-CoV-2 infection. TCRdb called the 5' RACE reads again in MiXCR, with one record for every CDR3 protein. The sample records 98,000 or so distinct CDR3 sequences, 9.5% to 11% being singletons. Specimen: whole blood. Receptors were obtained from an adult who was a healthcare worker with PCR-confirmed SARS-CoV-2 infection or an uninfected control (not recorded which).

The V gene is TRBV18, the J gene TRBJ2-1; TRBD2 matches at 9 bases. Germline V gene sequence: CDR1 KGHSH, CDR2 LQKENI. The CDR3 contains 17 residues. The ends lost 0 bases at V and 3 bases at J; junction bases unmatched: 6. The CDR3 region is CASSPPGGRALYNEQFF. The CDR3 region has the DNA TGTGCCAGCTCACCACCGGGCGGGAGGGCTCTCTACAATGAGCAGTTCTTC.

This clonotype was counted at least ten times. The J gene is TRBJ2-2, the V gene TRBV29-1; D might be TRBD1 or TRBD2, each matching 5 bases. Per the germline V gene, CDR1 is SQVTM and CDR2 is ANQGSEA. CDR3 size: 13 residues. V was pared by 7 bases and J by 2 bases, with 11 bases between. CDR3 DNA: TGCAGCGGTGGGACGGACAACACCGGGGAGCTGTTTTTT. Translation: CSGGTDNTGELFF.

In this sample, this clonotype turned up many times. The chain combines TRBV20-1 with TRBJ2-3, with 7 bases fitting TRBD1. Germline V gene data show CDR1 as DFQATT and CDR2 as SNEGSKA (reference sequence). The J segment lost 2 bases and the V segment lost 5 bases, leaving 10 bases of the junction unmatched. The CDR3 totals 15 residues. The CDR3 is CSARIRTGTTDTQYF. In nucleotides, the CDR3 is TGCAGTGCTCGAATACGGACAGGAACCACAGATACGCAGTATTTT.

This clonotype was counted only a few times. The rearrangement joins TRBV6-5 to TRBJ1-2, with D perhaps matching TRBD1 (5 bases). Trimming cost V 5 bases and J 2 bases, with 12 bases left between them. The length of the CDR3 is 14 residues. CDR1 MNHEY and CDR2 SVGAGI come from the germline V gene. This chain's CDR3 is CASSRDRQNYGYTF. The DNA of the CDR3 is TGTGCCAGCAGTCGGGACCGACAAAACTATGGCTACACCTTC.

This chain links TRBV2 with TRBJ2-5; maybe TRBD1 (6 bases). There are 14 residues in the CDR3. Germline V gene data show CDR1 as SNHLY and CDR2 as FYNNEI. The V and J ends lost 6 bases and 4 bases respectively, with 15 bases between them. Here the CDR3 reads CASSDDRRGETQYF. As DNA, the CDR3 is TGTGCCAGCAGCGACGACCGCAGGGGAGAGACCCAGTACTTC.

The table lists this clonotype with a few counts. V gene TRBV5-1 combines with J gene TRBJ2-3, with D unclear. V was cut by 0 bases and J by 6 bases, with 8 bases left in between. The CDR3 consists of 13 residues. Germline-derived CDR1 and CDR2 are SGHRS and YFSETQ. The CDR3 coding sequence is TGCGCCAGCAGCTTGGAATTTAGGGATACGCAGTATTTT. It yields the protein CASSLEFRDTQYF.

This clonotype was observed many times. This chain joins TRBV29-1 and TRBJ1-2; D uncertain. CDR1 is SQVTM and CDR2 is ANQGSEA in the germline V gene. The CDR3 runs 11 residues. V was pared by 3 bases and J by 6 bases, with 8 bases between. CDR3 sequence reads: CSVEEIHGYTF. The CDR3 DNA sequence: TGCAGCGTTGAGGAGATCCATGGCTACACCTTC. The whole variable domain, remainder taken from reference TRBV29-1 and TRBJ1-2, is SAVISQKPSRDICQRGTSLTIQCQVDSQVTMMFWYRQQPGQSLTLIATANQGSEATYESGFVIDKFPISRPNLTFSTLTVSNMSPEDSSIYLCSVEEIHGYTFGSGTRLTVV.

As for this clonotype: Just one base apart from a much larger clone, this may be a read error. The chain has TRBV13 and TRBJ2-1; either TRBD1 or TRBD2 may fit D (5 bases each). Germline loops: CDR1 PRHDT, CDR2 FYEKMQ (reference sequence). This CDR3 spans 16 amino acids. The CDR3 DNA follows: TGTGCCAGCAGCTTATGGGCAGGGAGATCAGAAAATGAGCAGATCTTC. The encoded protein is CASSLWAGRSENEQIF.

This clonotype was observed at least ten times. The chain carries TRBV27 and TRBJ1-2; 7 nucleotides agree with TRBD1. Looked up from germline, CDR1 is MNHEY and CDR2 is SMNVEV (reference sequence). After removal of 7 bases from V and 8 bases from J, the junction contained 10 bases not matched to a gene. The CDR3 extends over 13 amino acids. CDR3 region: CASKRQGEGGYTF. CDR3 DNA: TGTGCCAGCAAACGACAGGGAGAGGGCGGCTACACCTTC.

This chain connects TRBV28 to TRBJ2-4; 8 nucleotides align to TRBD2. The junction had 1 base not matched to a gene; V was cut back by 5 bases and J by 4 bases. This CDR3 comprises 13 residues. CDR1 is MDHEN, CDR2 SYDVKM, per germline. CDR3 DNA sequence: TGTGCCAGCAGTACTAGCGGAAAAAACATTCAGTACTTC. Its translation is CASSTSGKNIQYF.

Only a few counts were recorded for this clonotype. The chain combines TRBV18 with TRBJ1-1; TRBD1 might be the D (5 bases). CDR1 is KGHSH, CDR2 LQKENI, per germline. The CDR3 has 16 residues. V was shortened by 0 bases and J by 4 bases, with 15 bases between the two germline ends. CDR3 amino acids: CASSPPSGDFGTEAFF. The CDR3 DNA reads as TGTGCCAGCTCACCACCGTCGGGGGATTTCGGCACTGAAGCTTTCTTT. Using reference TRBV18 and TRBJ1-1 for the parts outside the CDR3, the full variable domain is NAGVMQNPRHLVRRRGQEARLRCSPMKGHSHVYWYRQLPEEGLKFMVYLQKENIIDESGMPKERFSAEFPKEGPSILRIQQVVRGDSAAYFCASSPPSGDFGTEAFFGQGTRLTVV.

The chain combines TRBV28 with TRBJ2-3; 11 nucleotides match TRBD2. Germline assignment: CDR1 MDHEN and CDR2 SYDVKM. There are 17 residues in the CDR3. Unmatched junction bases numbered 9, after V lost 3 bases and J lost 4 bases. CDR3 sequence: CASSLDVLAGVADTQYF. The DNA of the CDR3 is TGTGCCAGCAGTTTGGACGTACTAGCGGGAGTGGCAGATACGCAGTATTTT.

This clonotype was counted ten times or more. V usage is TRBV6-1 and J usage is TRBJ1-1; D remains unclear. CDR3 length: 12 residues. Looked up from germline, CDR1 is MNHNS and CDR2 is SASEGT. Trimming took 3 bases from V and 5 from J, leaving 7 bases between them. CDR3 DNA: TGTGCCAGCAGTGAGCTGAGTACTGAAGCTTTCTTT. Its translation: CASSELSTEAFF.

This clonotype was counted ten times or more. This chain links TRBV9 with TRBJ2-1; TRBD2 aligns across 8 bases. The CDR3 loop spans 16 amino acids. Germline CDR1 SGDLS, CDR2 YYNGEE. Trimming cost V 1 base and J 5 bases; bases outside gene matches: 8. The CDR3, as DNA: TGTGCCAGCAGCGTAAACAGGCTAGCGGGTGACAATGAGCAGTTCTTC. Translated: CASSVNRLAGDNEQFF.

This sequence joins TRBV5-4 and TRBJ2-5; D not resolved. V was cut by 6 bases and J by 2 bases, with 14 bases left in between. This CDR3 is built from 14 residues. CDR1 SGHNT and CDR2 YYREEE come from the germline V gene (reference sequence). In DNA form, the CDR3 reads TGTGCCAGCAACCATGGTGAGACTCAAGAGACCCAGTACTTC. The encoded protein is CASNHGETQETQYF.

This clonotype came up a few times. The chain is built from TRBV7-9 and TRBJ1-2, with D perhaps matching TRBD1 (5 bases). Germline CDR1 SEHNR, CDR2 FQNEAQ (reference sequence). Trimming left V 5 bases short and J 2 bases short, with 15 bases between. The CDR3 runs 15 residues. CDR3 sequence reads: CASSVRQTTNYGYTF. The CDR3 region has the DNA TGTGCCAGCAGCGTCCGACAGACAACCAACTATGGCTACACCTTC.

This clonotype was recorded at least ten times. V and J are TRBV20-1 and TRBJ2-7; D may correspond to TRBD1 or TRBD2 (5 bases each). Trimming cost V 6 bases and J 5 bases, with 20 bases left between them. The CDR3 runs 14 residues. Germline V CDR1 and CDR2: DFQATT, SNEGSKA (reference sequence). CDR3 loop: CSAGDHQFVHEQYF. The CDR3 nucleotides are TGCAGTGCCGGGGACCATCAGTTCGTCCACGAGCAGTACTTC.

Many counts were recorded for this clonotype. The chain uses TRBV29-1 and TRBJ2-3; tentatively, D is TRBD1 (5 bases). The CDR3 has 15 amino acids. Germline lookup yields CDR1 SQVTM and CDR2 ANQGSEA. With 7 bases removed from V and 0 bases from J, the gap between germline ends came to 17 bases. The CDR3 sequence is CSGTDTSSSTDTQYF. The CDR3 DNA follows: TGCAGCGGCACGGACACCTCCTCTAGCACAGATACGCAGTATTTT.

This clonotype showed up just a few times. The rearrangement joins TRBV11-3 to TRBJ2-1; D call uncertain. The CDR3 loop spans 13 amino acids. Germline CDR1 SGHNT, CDR2 YENEEA. The ends were cut back, 0 bases at V and 7 bases at J, with 7 bases in the middle. The CDR3 spells CASSLDRMNEQFF. DNA of the CDR3: TGTGCCAGCAGCTTAGACAGAATGAATGAGCAGTTCTTC.

This clonotype was counted at least ten times. V and J are TRBV12-3 or TRBV12-4 and TRBJ2-7, with 8 bases lining up with TRBD1. V lost 7 bases, J lost 6 bases, and 11 bases stayed unmatched. CDR3 length: 14 amino acids. This CDR3 reads CASNGQGRYGEQYF. CDR3 sequence (DNA): TGTGCCAGCAACGGACAGGGCCGATACGGCGAGCAGTACTTC.

The CDR3 nucleotides read TGTGCCAGCAGCCTTTTGACAGAGTTTGAAGCTTTCTTT. This sequence encodes CASSLLTEFEAFF. This chain links TRBV3-1 with TRBJ1-1; tentatively, D is TRBD1 (5 bases). Deletions cut 4 bases from V and 7 bases from J, with 13 bases between. The CDR3 loop spans 13 amino acids. Germline values: CDR1 LGHDT, CDR2 YNNKEL (reference sequence).

V is TRBV5-1 and J is TRBJ1-1, with 7 bases fitting TRBD1. This CDR3 is 13 amino acids long. Germline assignment: CDR1 SGHRS and CDR2 YFSETQ. J lost 10 bases, V lost 4 bases, and 10 bases had no gene match. The CDR3 reads CASSLPGQPRAFF. CDR3 coding DNA: TGCGCCAGCAGCCTTCCGGGACAGCCGAGAGCTTTCTTT.

The V and J genes are TRBV7-8 and TRBJ2-1, with D perhaps TRBD2 (6 bases). The V gene lost 5 bases and the J gene lost 7 bases, with 15 bases spanning the gap. The CDR3 is 14 amino acids. CDR1 and CDR2 (germline): SGHVS, FQNEAQ. The CDR3: CASSLSGARNEQFF. CDR3 DNA: TGTGCCAGCAGCCTATCGGGAGCGAGAAATGAGCAGTTCTTC.

The table lists this clonotype with many counts. The V call is TRBV29-1, the J call TRBJ1-1; D might be TRBD1 (5 bases). The CDR3 has 13 amino acids. Trimming left V 7 bases short and J 2 bases short, with 14 bases between. From germline, CDR1 is SQVTM and CDR2 ANQGSEA. CDR3 DNA: TGCAGCGCCCGACAGAGAGAAAACACTGAAGCTTTCTTT. This gives the protein CSARQRENTEAFF.